This TCR beta chain emerged from a study of human T cells and chemical hapten exposure. Overall study: On about 2 cm by about 2 cm of upper inner arm skin, sensitization was performed with 2% DPC. General study findings and limits: The count of PT1 expanded TCRs correlated positively with patch test score. Controls had significantly fewer large CDR3 similarity clusters than were formed by expanded TCRs.

Time point denoted: pre-sensitization, week 0. Treatment meaning: therapeutic diphenylcyclopropenone sensitization with weekly scalp DPC. In its sample, this clonotype was seen many times. Its antigen is unknown. TCRdb processed the RACE reads anew with MiXCR; each CDR3 protein has one entry. This table has a few hundred thousand distinct CDR3 sequences, approximately 5% appearing once. The clonotype originates from a woman aged 18-29 years with alopecia areata. Some clones in this sample may be carry-over from other donors' samples. The sample was whole blood, taken in connection with sensitization to the hapten diphenylcyclopropenone (DPC).

CDR3 bases: TGTGCCAGCAGTGTTGGGTTAGAGCAGTACTTC. Translation gives CASSVGLEQYF. This chain links TRBV6-6 with TRBJ2-7; D unresolved. Trimming stripped 5 bases from V and 7 bases from J, with 9 bases between. CDR1 and CDR2 from the germline V gene are MNHNY and SVGAGI (reference sequence). The CDR3 is 11 residues long.